The 16 T cell receptor beta chains reported below all come from one sample, sequenced in a study of long-term antiretroviral therapy in people with HIV. Running of the v3.0 immunoSEQ assay took place at survey level. Measured with immunoSEQ multiplex PCR; TCRdb has only the in-frame clones, and not every one. In the table there are tens of thousands of clones, around 82% of which are singletons. The starting material was unsorted PBMCs, obtained about 2.5 years after starting antiretroviral therapy. These receptors all stem from a man between 40 and 49 years old with HIV.

The chain couples TRBV28 to TRBJ2-2; D unresolved. Germline CDR1 MDHEN, CDR2 SYDVKM. The CDR3 contains 15 residues. Trimming took off 7 bases at V and 5 bases at J, with 17 bases between the two ends. The CDR3 here is CASIGNGRDTGELFF. The CDR3 nucleotides are TGTGCCAGCATAGGGAACGGACGTGATACCGGGGAGCTGTTTTTT.

This sequence joins TRBV2 and TRBJ1-5, with D uncertain. Trimming shortened V by 8 bases and J by 2 bases, and 13 bases separated the two germline ends. Germline V CDR1 and CDR2: SNHLY, FYNNEI. The CDR3 runs 14 residues. CDR3 protein: CASSLPRGNQPQHF. In DNA, the CDR3 is TGTGCCAGCTCCCTCCCAAGGGGCAATCAGCCCCAGCATTTT.

The rearrangement uses TRBV7-2 and TRBJ1-2; no clear D. The CDR3 loop spans 14 amino acids. Germline CDR1 SGHTA, CDR2 FQGNSA. V was trimmed by 5 bases and J by 7 bases, leaving 17 bases between them. Here the CDR3 reads CASSQPPENGGYTF. The CDR3 DNA sequence: TGTGCCAGCAGCCAGCCACCCGAAAATGGTGGCTACACCTTC.

The sample holds a few counts of this clone. This sequence joins TRBV28 and TRBJ2-7; a weak D match, TRBD1 (6 bases). The CDR3 totals 14 residues. Germline lookup yields CDR1 MDHEN and CDR2 SYDVKM. V dropped 2 bases and J dropped 3 bases, with 11 bases sitting between them. The CDR3 nucleotides are TGTGCCAGCAGTTTAGGGGGCCACAACTACGAGCAGTACTTC. This gives the protein CASSLGGHNYEQYF.

The chain has TRBV5-1 and TRBJ2-3, with D perhaps matching TRBD2 (5 bases). This CDR3 is built from 15 residues. Per the germline V gene, CDR1 is SGHRS and CDR2 is YFSETQ. The V end was cut by 3 bases, the J end by 0 bases, with 11 bases between. The CDR3 DNA follows: TGCGCCAGCAGCTCCCGTGTAGCGAGCACAGATACGCAGTATTTT. Translated, it gives CASSSRVASTDTQYF.

The J gene is TRBJ2-7, the V gene TRBV7-9; D might be TRBD2 (6 bases). Trimming pared 5 bases from V and 0 bases from J, leaving 11 bases between. The CDR3 loop spans 14 amino acids. Germline CDR1 is SEHNR and CDR2 is FQNEAQ (reference sequence). CDR3 sequence: CASSNSGNSYEQYF. As DNA, the CDR3 is TGTGCCAGCAGCAATAGCGGAAACTCCTACGAGCAGTACTTC.

In its sample, this clone was seen once. V and J are TRBV7-9 and TRBJ1-1; no clear D. Germline loops: CDR1 SEHNR, CDR2 FQNEAQ (reference sequence). The CDR3 extends over 14 amino acids. Trimming took off 5 bases at V and 4 bases at J, with 14 bases between the two ends. The CDR3 loop is CASSRTTVSTEAFF. CDR3 in DNA: TGTGCCAGCAGCCGCACAACGGTCAGCACTGAAGCTTTCTTT.

CDR3 sequence (DNA): TGCGCCAGCAGCCAACAGCCGACGGGACAGACATACGAGCAGTACTTC. Translating gives CASSQQPTGQTYEQYF. V usage is TRBV4-1 and J usage is TRBJ2-7, with 7 bases fitting TRBD1. This CDR3 spans 16 amino acids. Germline CDR1 is MGHRA and CDR2 is YSYEKL. V lost 2 bases and J lost 4; bases outside the gene matches: 11.

The gene calls are TRBV18 and TRBJ1-1; tentative D call: TRBD1 (5 bases). Germline V lookup: CDR1 KGHSH, CDR2 LQKENI. V was clipped by 0 bases and J by 8 bases, with 22 bases between them. The CDR3 has 17 amino acids. CDR3 DNA: TGTGCCAGCTCACCACCGAAATTAAGTCTGGGGCAAGAAGAAGCTTTCTTT. Protein sequence: CASSPPKLSLGQEEAFF.

The chain employs TRBV5-6 and TRBJ2-3; 12 bases agree with TRBD2. V lost 2 bases to trimming and J lost 3 bases; unmatched junction nucleotides: 1. The CDR3 contains 15 residues. Germline V gene data show CDR1 as SGHDT and CDR2 as YYEEEE. In nucleotides, the CDR3 is TGTGCCAGCAGCTTCGGACTAGCGGGAACAGATACGCAGTATTTT. Its translation: CASSFGLAGTDTQYF. Full variable domain (remainder filled in from reference TRBV5-6 and TRBJ2-3): DAGVTQSPTHLIKTRGQQVTLRCSPKSGHDTVSWYQQALGQGPQFIFQYYEEEERQRGNFPDRFSGHQFPNYSSELNVNALLLGDSALYLCASSFGLAGTDTQYFGPGTRLTVL.

The rearrangement links TRBV27 to TRBJ2-2; D remains ambiguous. The CDR3 is 15 amino acids. Per germline, CDR1 MNHEY and CDR2 SMNVEV (reference sequence). The V end lost 4 bases, the J end lost 0 bases, and 9 bases lay between the germline ends. The CDR3 DNA sequence: TGTGCCAGCAGTTCCATCCGGGCGAACACCGGGGAGCTGTTTTTT. Translating gives CASSSIRANTGELFF.

The chain combines TRBV14 with TRBJ2-1, with no clear D. From germline, CDR1 is SGHDN and CDR2 FVKESK. Trimming cost V 0 bases and J 6 bases, with 6 bases left between them. This CDR3 spans 13 amino acids. The CDR3, as DNA: TGTGCCAGCAGCCAAGATCTGGTCAATGAGCAGTTCTTC. Amino acid sequence: CASSQDLVNEQFF.

V is TRBV5-1 and J is TRBJ1-2, with a tentative D call TRBD1 (6 bases). CDR1 is SGHRS, CDR2 YFSETQ, per germline. This CDR3 has 12 amino acids. Trimming cost V 3 bases and J 5 bases, with 8 bases left between them. DNA of the CDR3: TGCGCCAGCAGCTCAGGACAGTATGGCTACACCTTC. As protein: CASSSGQYGYTF.

This rearrangement joins TRBV28 to TRBJ2-7, with 9 bases that match TRBD1. This CDR3 comprises 15 residues. Germline CDR1 and CDR2: MDHEN and SYDVKM. V shed 2 bases, J shed 6 bases, and the junction held 8 bases outside the gene matches. CDR3 sequence (DNA): TGTGCCAGCAGTTTAAACAGGGGGCGCGGGTCCGAGCAGTACTTC. It yields the protein CASSLNRGRGSEQYF.

V gene TRBV4-1 combines with J gene TRBJ1-1; 8 positions match TRBD1. The trim removed 1 base at V and 8 bases at J, leaving 9 bases unmatched. Per the germline V gene, CDR1 is MGHRA and CDR2 is YSYEKL. This CDR3 has 15 residues. For the CDR3, the DNA is TGCGCCAGCAGCCAAGTAACAGGGGGTCTGATGGAAGCTTTCTTT. Translated: CASSQVTGGLMEAFF.

V and J are TRBV9 and TRBJ1-1; D may be TRBD1 (5 bases). The CDR3 consists of 15 residues. Trimming stripped 3 bases from V and 0 bases from J, with 12 bases between. Per germline, CDR1 SGDLS and CDR2 YYNGEE. Written as DNA, the CDR3 is TGTGCCAGCAGCGATGTTCCAGGGATGAACACTGAAGCTTTCTTT. Protein product: CASSDVPGMNTEAFF.